One sample yielded the 31 T cell receptor beta chains listed below, sequenced in a study of T-cell reconstitution after alpha-beta-depleted transplantation in children. This sample's TCRbeta library carried unique molecular identifier barcodes. TCRdb used MiXCR to reprocess the PCR reads, holding one entry per CDR3 protein. The sample consists of about 610,000 distinct CDR3 sequences, roughly 27% of them appearing once. The material was PBMCs, obtained before TCRalphabeta/CD19-depleted stem cell transplant. These receptors were obtained from a boy in the first two years of life with Wiskott-Aldrich syndrome, due to receive a stem cell transplant.

The rearrangement uses TRBV28 and TRBJ1-6; unclear D gene. The germline gives CDR1 MDHEN, CDR2 SYDVKM. The CDR3 has 16 residues. V dropped 2 bases and J dropped 0 bases, with 8 bases sitting between them. DNA of the CDR3: TGTGCCAGCAGTTTAGTAGGGAGCTCCTATAATTCACCCCTCCACTTT. This translates into CASSLVGSSYNSPLHF.

The chain uses TRBV9 and TRBJ2-1; D gene uncertain. Trimming took off 1 base at V and 10 bases at J, with 6 bases between the two ends. Germline V CDR1 and CDR2: SGDLS, YYNGEE. The CDR3 extends over 11 amino acids. In DNA form, the CDR3 reads TGTGCCAGCAGCGTACGCGCCGAGCAGTTCTTC. Residues: CASSVRAEQFF. Drawing the rest from reference TRBV9 and TRBJ2-1, the complete variable domain is DSGVTQTPKHLITATGQRVTLRCSPRSGDLSVYWYQQSLDQGLQFLIQYYNGEERAKGNILERFSAQQFPDLHSELNLSSLELGDSALYFCASSVRAEQFFGPGTRLTVL.

As regards this clonotype: Sequence at one end of the junction differs from germline and may be a read error. The rearrangement uses TRBV12-3 or TRBV12-4 and TRBJ2-3; the D gene is possibly TRBD2 (6 bases). The CDR3 sequence is 14 residues long. CDR3 protein: CASESHGSTDTQYF. As DNA, the CDR3 is TGTGCCAGCGAGAGCCACGGGAGCACTGATACGCAGTATTTT.

The J gene is TRBJ2-1, the V gene TRBV20-1; D is perhaps TRBD2 (5 bases). The CDR3 contains 15 residues. V lost 1 base and J lost 6, with 16 bases in between. Germline-derived CDR1 and CDR2 are DFQATT and SNEGSKA (reference sequence). In nucleotides, the CDR3 is TGCAGTGCTAGAGTGCCGGACTTGCGGAGCAATGAGCAGTTCTTC. Translated: CSARVPDLRSNEQFF.

This clonotype was counted between two and nine times. The chain carries TRBV20-1 and TRBJ2-3; D may be TRBD1 or TRBD2 (5 bases each). Germline V gene sequence: CDR1 DFQATT, CDR2 SNEGSKA (reference sequence). This CDR3 contains 14 residues. The V end was cut by 5 bases, the J end by 0 bases, with 12 bases between. CDR3 sequence reads: CSASGPESTDTQYF. Here the CDR3 DNA reads TGCAGTGCTTCGGGACCGGAAAGCACAGATACGCAGTATTTT.

The table lists this clonotype with a few counts. The J gene is TRBJ1-6, the V gene TRBV5-1, with D hard to call. The V end lost 4 bases, the J end lost 9 bases, and 14 bases lay between the germline ends. CDR1 is SGHRS and CDR2 is YFSETQ in the germline V gene. This CDR3 has 14 amino acids. Here the CDR3 reads CASSGFGGGSPLHF. The CDR3 DNA reads as TGCGCCAGCAGCGGGTTTGGCGGTGGTTCACCCCTCCACTTT.

The J gene is TRBJ2-1, the V gene TRBV20-1; D might be TRBD1 (6 bases). The germline V gene has CDR1 DFQATT and CDR2 SNEGSKA (reference sequence). The V gene lost 5 bases and the J gene lost 7 bases, with 12 bases spanning the gap. CDR3 length: 12 residues. This CDR3 reads CSALQGYNEQFF. The CDR3 bases are TGCAGTGCTCTACAGGGTTATAATGAGCAGTTCTTC.

This chain joins TRBV7-2 and TRBJ2-2, with D perhaps TRBD2 (6 bases). CDR1 SGHTA and CDR2 FQGNSA come from the germline V gene. This CDR3 region has 15 residues. V lost 2 bases and J 4 bases, leaving 11 bases between the germline ends. CDR3 sequence reads: CASSLILASTGELFF. In nucleotides, the CDR3 is TGTGCCAGCAGCTTAATCCTAGCGAGCACCGGGGAGCTGTTTTTT.

Only one count was recorded for this clonotype. The V gene is TRBV7-8, the J gene TRBJ2-1, with no clear D. The V end was cut by 8 bases, the J end by 6 bases, with 11 bases between. The CDR3 contains 12 residues. CDR1 and CDR2 from the germline V gene are SGHVS and FQNEAQ. CDR3 amino acids: CASVGWGNEQFF. The CDR3 nucleotides read TGTGCCAGCGTAGGGTGGGGCAATGAGCAGTTCTTC.

The chain links TRBV5-1 to TRBJ2-7; D possibly corresponds to TRBD1 (6 bases). Germline loops: CDR1 SGHRS, CDR2 YFSETQ. V shed 2 bases and J shed 6 bases, with 12 bases lying between them. This CDR3 has 13 residues. CDR3 residues: CASSLETGTEQYF. The DNA for the CDR3 is TGCGCCAGCAGCTTAGAAACAGGGACCGAGCAGTACTTC.

In DNA form, the CDR3 reads TGTGCCAGTAGCCATGGGACAGGGGCGATCAATGAGCAGTTCTTC. It yields the protein CASSHGTGAINEQFF. The chain recombines TRBV19 with TRBJ2-1; 10 bases match TRBD1. CDR1 is LNHDA and CDR2 is SQIVND in the germline V gene (reference sequence). J was trimmed by 6 bases and V by 6 bases; bases with no gene match: 8. This CDR3 contains 15 residues.

This clonotype was observed a few times. This rearrangement joins TRBV20-1 to TRBJ2-7, with 7 bases lining up with TRBD2. The junction had 12 bases not matched to a gene; V was cut back by 4 bases and J by 6 bases. There are 14 residues in the CDR3. Germline CDR1 DFQATT, CDR2 SNEGSKA (reference sequence). In DNA form, the CDR3 reads TGCAGTGCTACCCCAGCGGGGTCGTTTTTCGAGCAGTACTTC. This encodes CSATPAGSFFEQYF.

The table lists this clonotype with a few counts. The J gene is TRBJ2-2, the V gene TRBV20-1; 15 bases are a match to TRBD2. After removal of 3 bases from V and 3 bases from J, the junction contained 11 bases not matched to a gene. In germline, CDR1 is DFQATT, CDR2 SNEGSKA (reference sequence). The CDR3 runs 19 residues. In DNA, the CDR3 is TGCAGTGCTAGGATGGGTTCGGGGACTAGCGGGAGGTACACCGGGGAGCTGTTTTTT. Translating gives CSARMGSGTSGRYTGELFF.

V gene TRBV5-1 combines with J gene TRBJ2-1, with 10 bases lining up with TRBD2. The CDR3 runs to 17 residues. The J segment lost 0 bases and the V segment lost 0 bases, leaving 3 bases of the junction unmatched. CDR1 SGHRS and CDR2 YFSETQ come from the germline V gene. This CDR3 reads CASSLEPSGSSYNEQFF. DNA for the CDR3: TGCGCCAGCAGCTTGGAGCCTAGCGGGAGCTCCTACAATGAGCAGTTCTTC.

This clonotype was found a few times. The chain uses TRBV5-1 and TRBJ2-7, with 7 bases identical to TRBD1. The V gene's germline CDR1 is SGHRS and CDR2 YFSETQ. The CDR3 contains 17 residues. Trimming took 0 bases from V and 3 from J; bases not matched to a gene: 12. Here the CDR3 reads CASSLGVTLGGFYEQYF. The CDR3 nucleotides are TGCGCCAGCAGCTTGGGAGTGACTTTAGGGGGCTTCTACGAGCAGTACTTC.

V usage is TRBV7-2 and J usage is TRBJ2-1; the D is unclear. The CDR3 sequence is 14 residues long. V lost 1 base and J 9 bases, leaving 13 bases between the germline ends. The germline V gene has CDR1 SGHTA and CDR2 FQGNSA. CDR3 region: CASSLDSRFFEQFF. The DNA for the CDR3 is TGTGCCAGCAGCTTAGATTCTCGTTTCTTTGAGCAGTTCTTC.

The chain couples TRBV5-1 to TRBJ2-1; D uncertain. The V end was cut by 2 bases, the J end by 3 bases, with 9 bases between. Per the germline V gene, CDR1 is SGHRS and CDR2 is YFSETQ. The CDR3 has 14 residues. CDR3 sequence reads: CASSFGDNYNEQFF. As DNA, the CDR3 is TGCGCCAGCAGCTTCGGAGACAACTACAATGAGCAGTTCTTC.

V and J are TRBV12-3 or TRBV12-4 and TRBJ2-5; 12 bases map to TRBD2. The V segment lost 3 bases and the J segment 5 bases; nucleotides outside the gene matches: 13. CDR3 length: 18 residues. CDR3 in amino acids: CASSFGLAGFSRRETQYF. The CDR3, as DNA: TGTGCCAGCAGTTTCGGACTAGCGGGATTCTCCCGGCGGGAGACCCAGTACTTC.

The genes are TRBV2 and TRBJ1-1, with a weak D call TRBD1 (6 bases). The CDR3 is 11 amino acids. V lost 11 bases and J 5 bases, leaving 12 bases between the germline ends. Germline lookup yields CDR1 SNHLY and CDR2 FYNNEI. The CDR3 DNA is TGTGCCGCGGAAAGGGGGACTGAAGCTTTCTTT. Its protein product is CAAERGTEAFF.

The chain links TRBV20-1 to TRBJ1-4; 7 bases are a match to TRBD1. The CDR3 spans 10 residues. With 3 bases clipped from V and 16 bases from J, the junction kept 5 bases outside the gene matches. CDR1 and CDR2 (germline): DFQATT, SNEGSKA (reference sequence). The CDR3 nucleotides are TGCAGTGCTAGGCGCCAGGGGGAGTTTTTT. Its protein is CSARRQGEFF.

This clonotype showed up just a few times. The V and J genes are TRBV20-1 and TRBJ2-3; possibly TRBD1 for D (5 bases). The ends were cut back, 0 bases at V and 2 bases at J, with 12 bases in the middle. CDR1 DFQATT and CDR2 SNEGSKA come from the germline V gene (reference sequence). The CDR3 is 15 residues long. CDR3 region: CSARDVGRFTDTQYF. DNA of the CDR3: TGCAGTGCTAGAGATGTGGGGCGATTCACAGATACGCAGTATTTT.

In this sample, this clonotype turned up a few times. The chain links TRBV7-2 to TRBJ1-5; D possibly corresponds to TRBD1 (6 bases). The CDR3 consists of 14 residues. Germline V CDR1 and CDR2: SGHTA, FQGNSA. Trimming stripped 4 bases from V and 3 bases from J, with 10 bases between. The CDR3 DNA is TGTGCCAGCAGCTCATACAGGGACAATCAGCCCCAGCATTTT. This translates into CASSSYRDNQPQHF. Full variable domain (rest looked up from reference TRBV7-2 and TRBJ1-5): GAGVSQSPSNKVTEKGKDVELRCDPISGHTALYWYRQSLGQGLEFLIYFQGNSAPDKSGLPSDRFSAERTGGSVSTLTIQRTQQEDSAVYLCASSSYRDNQPQHFGDGTRLSIL.

V and J are TRBV11-2 and TRBJ2-1; 10 positions match TRBD2. This CDR3 is 19 amino acids long. Trimming cost V 2 bases and J 2 bases; bases outside gene matches: 12. Germline CDR1 and CDR2: SGHAT and FQNNGV. The CDR3 nucleotides read TGTGCCAGCAGCTTAAGAACACGTACTAGCGGGATTACCTACAATGAGCAGTTCTTC. This translates into CASSLRTRTSGITYNEQFF.

This clonotype was counted a few times. CDR3 in amino acids: CASARAGGLLYEQYF. Here the CDR3 DNA reads TGCGCCAGCGCACGAGCTGGAGGTTTACTATACGAGCAGTACTTC. The V and J genes are TRBV5-1 and TRBJ2-7, with D possibly TRBD2 on 5 matching bases. V lost 7 bases, J lost 4 bases, and 21 bases lay in between. Germline CDR1 SGHRS, CDR2 YFSETQ. The CDR3 contains 15 residues.

A few counts support this clonotype. This chain uses TRBV7-8 with TRBJ2-7; the D gene is possibly TRBD1 (6 bases). The CDR3 covers 13 residues. V shed 2 bases and J shed 6 bases, with 11 bases lying between them. Germline V gives CDR1 SGHVS, CDR2 FQNEAQ. The CDR3 protein is CASSLSQGCEQYF. The CDR3 DNA follows: TGTGCCAGCAGCTTAAGTCAGGGGTGCGAGCAGTACTTC.

The gene calls are TRBV10-3 and TRBJ1-5; perhaps TRBD1 as D (6 bases). This CDR3 region has 13 residues. With 7 bases removed from V and 4 bases from J, the gap between germline ends came to 11 bases. CDR1 and CDR2 (germline): ENHRY, SYGVKD. The CDR3 bases are TGTGCCATCACCAGGGACATAAATCAGCCCCAGCATTTT. It yields the protein CAITRDINQPQHF.

This clonotype has more than one count but fewer than ten. The V gene is TRBV5-1, the J gene TRBJ2-3; no clear D. The V gene's germline CDR1 is SGHRS and CDR2 YFSETQ. The V end was cut by 4 bases, the J end by 2 bases, with 14 bases between. CDR3 size: 15 residues. CDR3 in amino acids: CASSQIGLVTDTQYF. The CDR3 DNA reads TGCGCCAGCAGCCAAATCGGTCTAGTCACAGATACGCAGTATTTT.

This clonotype was counted only a few times. The chain uses TRBV7-3 and TRBJ2-1, with TRBD1 matching 9 bases. Trimming removed 1 base from V and 4 bases from J; junction bases left unmatched: 2. CDR1 is SGHTA, CDR2 FQGTGA, per germline. The CDR3 loop spans 15 amino acids. The CDR3 is CASSLKGTGYNEQFF. The CDR3 coding sequence is TGTGCCAGCAGCTTAAAGGGGACAGGGTACAATGAGCAGTTCTTC. The variable domain in full, completed from reference TRBV7-3 and TRBJ2-1, reads GAGVSQTPSNKVTEKGKYVELRCDPISGHTALYWYRQSLGQGPEFLIYFQGTGAADDSGLPNDRFFAVRPEGSVSTLKIQRTERGDSAVYLCASSLKGTGYNEQFFGPGTRLTVL.

This clonotype turned up a few times. J is TRBJ2-1 and V is TRBV7-2, with 7 bases identical to TRBD2. Germline V gene sequence: CDR1 SGHTA, CDR2 FQGNSA. This CDR3 comprises 14 residues. The V and J ends lost 5 bases and 11 bases, in that order; junction bases with no gene match: 12. CDR3 nucleotide sequence: TGTGCCAGCAGCCTTAGACTAGCAGAGAGGAAGCAGTTCTTC. Encoded protein: CASSLRLAERKQFF.

Regarding this clonotype: The germline gene is not matched at one end of the junction; a read error may be the cause. V and J are TRBV4-1 and TRBJ2-1; TRBD1 might be the D (5 bases). Germline CDR1 MGHRA, CDR2 YSYEKL. The CDR3 length is 13 residues. In DNA form, the CDR3 reads TGCACCAGCAGCCAAGGGGTTATCAATGAGCAGTTCTTC. Its translation: CTSSQGVINEQFF.

A few counts support this clonotype. V usage is TRBV7-8 and J usage is TRBJ1-1; D gene unclear. The CDR3 has 14 amino acids. Germline CDR1 is SGHVS and CDR2 is FQNEAQ. Trimming took off 5 bases at V and 1 base at J, with 11 bases between the two ends. CDR3 in DNA: TGTGCCAGCAGCCCCCATGGACGGAACACTGAAGCTTTCTTT. Translation: CASSPHGRNTEAFF.